One and the same sample provided the 4 T cell receptor beta chains below, sequenced in a study of T-cell reconstitution after alpha-beta-depleted transplantation in children. For TCRbeta, the library was prepared with unique molecular identifiers. TCRdb recomputed calls from the PCR reads with MiXCR, one row per CDR3 protein. Seen here are about a million distinct CDR3 sequences, roughly 31% observed once, and the top ten hold more than 25%. Specimen: PBMCs, mostly from graft donor cells, collected 360 days after TCRalphabeta/CD19-depleted stem cell transplant. The source of these receptors is a boy in the first two years of life who had a stem cell transplant for SCID, so the T cells may come from the graft donor.

The genes are TRBV18 and TRBJ2-5; 8 bases are shared with TRBD1. Germline lookup yields CDR1 KGHSH and CDR2 LQKENI. This CDR3 is built from 15 residues. Unmatched junction bases numbered 7, after V lost 3 bases and J lost 4 bases. Here the CDR3 DNA reads TGTGCCAGCTCACCGTGGGCCGGGACAGGAGAGACCCAGTACTTC. Amino acids: CASSPWAGTGETQYF.

V usage is TRBV30 and J usage is TRBJ2-1; D is undetermined. V lost 0 bases, J lost 0 bases, and 9 bases lay in between. This CDR3 comprises 15 residues. CDR1 and CDR2 (germline): GTSNPN, SVGIG (reference sequence). This chain's CDR3 is CAWSVGVSSYNEQFF. CDR3 sequence (DNA): TGTGCCTGGAGTGTTGGGGTTAGCTCCTACAATGAGCAGTTCTTC.

V is TRBV29-1 and J is TRBJ2-7; D remains ambiguous. The CDR3 runs 13 residues. The V and J ends lost 0 bases and 2 bases respectively, with 8 bases between them. The V gene's germline CDR1 is SQVTM and CDR2 ANQGSEA. In DNA, the CDR3 is TGCAGCGTTGAAGATGCCACAACCTACGAGCAGTACTTC. Its protein is CSVEDATTYEQYF.

This clonotype was observed a handful of times. This sequence joins TRBV2 and TRBJ1-3, with a tentative D call TRBD1 (6 bases). Germline CDR1 SNHLY, CDR2 FYNNEI. V lost 2 bases and J 2 bases, leaving 13 bases between the germline ends. The CDR3 runs to 16 residues. CDR3 in DNA: TGTGCCAGCAGTGAACCTGGACAGAATGCTGGAAACACCATATATTTT. This encodes CASSEPGQNAGNTIYF. Using reference TRBV2 and TRBJ1-3 for the parts outside the CDR3, the full variable domain is EPEVTQTPSHQVTQMGQEVILRCVPISNHLYFYWYRQILGQKVEFLVSFYNNEISEKSEIFDDQFSVERPDGSNFTLKIRSTKLEDSAMYFCASSEPGQNAGNTIYFGEGSWLTVV.